The source of this T cell receptor (beta chain) is a study of T cell repertoires in cytomegalovirus infection. This clonotype occurred once. Antigen specificity is unknown. Germline CDR1 and CDR2: MNHNS and SASEGT. CDR3 length: 15 residues. Losses at the gene ends were 3 bases for V and 1 base for J; bases not matched to a gene: 4. From the reads, TCRdb called clonotypes with MiXCR, one entry per CDR3 protein. The profile shows approximately 310,000 distinct CDR3 sequences, around 25% of them singletons. The clonotype originates from a human donor in good health (CMV status not recorded). Some clones in this sample may be carry-over from other donors' samples. The V and J genes are TRBV6-1 and TRBJ2-3; 7 nucleotides line up with TRBD2. The material sequenced was cultured PBMCs, taken from culture after CMV antigen stimulation. This CDR3 reads CASSDSLAGTDTQYF. In nucleotides, the CDR3 is TGTGCCAGCAGTGATAGCCTAGCGGGCACAGATACGCAGTATTTT.